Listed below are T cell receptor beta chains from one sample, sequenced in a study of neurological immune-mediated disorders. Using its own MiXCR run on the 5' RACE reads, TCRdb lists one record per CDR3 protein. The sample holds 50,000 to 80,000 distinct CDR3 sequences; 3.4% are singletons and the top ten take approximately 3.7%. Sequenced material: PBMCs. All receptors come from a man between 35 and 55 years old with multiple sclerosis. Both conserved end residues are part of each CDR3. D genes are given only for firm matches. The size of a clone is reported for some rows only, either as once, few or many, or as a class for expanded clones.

CDR3aa: CASSGGKGVLNTIYF
CDR3nt: TGTGCCAGCAGTGGGGGAAAGGGGGTCCTAAACACCATATATTTT
len: 15
j_gene: TRBJ1-3
v_gene: TRBV12-3/TRBV12-4
d_gene: NA
abundance: many

CDR3aa: CASSLQAGSTDTQYF
CDR3nt: TGCGCCAGCAGCTTGCAGGCGGGGAGCACAGATACGCAGTATTTT
len: 15
j_gene: TRBJ2-3
v_gene: TRBV5-1
d_gene: NA
abundance: many

CDR3aa: CASSLQAGETQYF
CDR3nt: TGTGCCAGCAGTTTACAGGCAGGGGAGACCCAGTACTTC
len: 13
j_gene: TRBJ2-5
v_gene: TRBV27
d_gene: NA
abundance: many

CDR3aa: CDSSTRGDTQYF
CDR3nt: TGCGACAGCAGCACTCGTGGCGATACGCAGTATTTT
len: 12
j_gene: TRBJ2-3
v_gene: TRBV5-1
d_gene: NA
abundance: few

CDR3aa: CASSSQGGEKLFF
CDR3nt: TGTGCCAGCAGCTCCCAGGGGGGTGAAAAACTGTTTTTT
len: 13
j_gene: TRBJ1-4
v_gene: TRBV7-9
d_gene: TRBD1
abundance: many

CDR3aa: CSARETLARETQYF
CDR3nt: TGCAGTGCTAGAGAAACACTAGCACGAGAGACCCAGTACTTC
len: 14
j_gene: TRBJ2-5
v_gene: TRBV20-1
d_gene: NA
abundance: many

CDR3aa: CASSEFGANQPQHF
CDR3nt: TGTGCCAGCAGTGAATTTGGGGCCAATCAGCCCCAGCATTTT
len: 14
j_gene: TRBJ1-5
v_gene: TRBV25-1
d_gene: NA
abundance: many

CDR3aa: CASSLTPGRRNSPLHF
CDR3nt: TGTGCCAGCAGCTTAACACCAGGGAGAAGGAATTCACCCCTCCACTTT
len: 16
j_gene: TRBJ1-6
v_gene: TRBV5-5
d_gene: NA
abundance: many

CDR3aa: CASSPPGTAGANVLTF
CDR3nt: TGCGCCAGCAGCCCTCCCGGGACGGCTGGGGCCAACGTCCTGACTTTC
len: 16
j_gene: TRBJ2-6
v_gene: TRBV5-1
d_gene: NA
abundance: many

CDR3aa: CASSSQGAKNNEQFF
CDR3nt: TGTGCCAGCAGCTCCCAGGGGGCGAAAAACAATGAGCAGTTCTTC
len: 15
j_gene: TRBJ2-1
v_gene: TRBV6-5
d_gene: TRBD1
abundance: NA

CDR3aa: CASSYSTGANEQFF
CDR3nt: TGTGCCAGCAGTTACTCGACGGGGGCGAATGAGCAGTTCTTC
len: 14
j_gene: TRBJ2-1
v_gene: TRBV6-6
d_gene: NA
abundance: many

CDR3aa: CSAGFPGQGSPYEQYF
CDR3nt: TGCAGTGCTGGATTCCCGGGACAGGGCTCACCGTACGAGCAGTACTTC
len: 16
j_gene: TRBJ2-7
v_gene: TRBV20-1
d_gene: TRBD1
abundance: many

CDR3aa: CASSLTPGGGYEQYF
CDR3nt: TGTGCCAGCAGCTTAACCCCTGGAGGGGGCTACGAGCAGTACTTC
len: 15
j_gene: TRBJ2-7
v_gene: TRBV7-8
d_gene: NA
abundance: many

CDR3aa: CASTLTRGTEAFF
CDR3nt: TGTGCCAGCACCCTTACAAGGGGGACTGAAGCTTTCTTT
len: 13
j_gene: TRBJ1-1
v_gene: TRBV7-2
d_gene: NA
abundance: many

CDR3aa: CASSPTERDRTGQYF
CDR3nt: TGCGCCAGCAGCCCCACGGAACGGGACCGCACGGGGCAGTACTTC
len: 15
j_gene: TRBJ2-7
v_gene: TRBV5-1
d_gene: NA
abundance: many

CDR3aa: CSATAGGGADTQYF
CDR3nt: TGCAGTGCTACTGCGGGAGGAGGCGCAGATACGCAGTATTTT
len: 14
j_gene: TRBJ2-3
v_gene: TRBV20-1
d_gene: TRBD2
abundance: many

CDR3aa: CASSLSGTGNTEAFF
CDR3nt: TGTGCCAGCAGTCTCTCCGGGACAGGGAACACTGAAGCTTTCTTT
len: 15
j_gene: TRBJ1-1
v_gene: TRBV12-3/TRBV12-4
d_gene: TRBD1
abundance: NA

CDR3aa: CASSYSVTGTTEAFF
CDR3nt: TGTGCCAGCAGTTACTCCGTGACAGGGACCACTGAAGCTTTCTTT
len: 15
j_gene: TRBJ1-1
v_gene: TRBV6-5
d_gene: TRBD1
abundance: many

CDR3aa: CASKDGGSAKNIQYF
CDR3nt: TGCGCCAGCAAGGACGGCGGTTCAGCCAAAAACATTCAGTACTTC
len: 15
j_gene: TRBJ2-4
v_gene: TRBV10-2
d_gene: NA
abundance: many

CDR3aa: CASSPGVAWADTQYF
CDR3nt: TGTGCCAGCAGCCCCGGGGTAGCGTGGGCAGATACGCAGTATTTT
len: 15
j_gene: TRBJ2-3
v_gene: TRBV6-5
d_gene: NA
abundance: many

CDR3aa: CASSFQGPQDEQYF
CDR3nt: TGTGCCAGCAGTTTTCAGGGGCCTCAGGACGAGCAGTACTTC
len: 14
j_gene: TRBJ2-7
v_gene: TRBV12-3/TRBV12-4
d_gene: NA
abundance: many

CDR3aa: CSARRSHLTGSSYNEQFF
CDR3nt: TGCAGTGCTAGGCGGTCCCATCTAACGGGGAGCTCCTACAATGAGCAGTTCTTC
len: 18
j_gene: TRBJ2-1
v_gene: TRBV20-1
d_gene: NA
abundance: many

CDR3aa: CASSAGTTNTGELFF
CDR3nt: TGTGCCAGCAGCGCCGGGACAACGAACACCGGGGAGCTGTTTTTT
len: 15
j_gene: TRBJ2-2
v_gene: TRBV9
d_gene: NA
abundance: few

CDR3aa: CASSLRSEGRDEQFF
CDR3nt: TGTGCCAGCAGCTTACGATCGGAAGGGAGGGATGAGCAGTTCTTC
len: 15
j_gene: TRBJ2-1
v_gene: TRBV3-1
d_gene: TRBD2
abundance: many

CDR3aa: CAGLRTGDNEQFF
CDR3nt: TGTGCCGGGTTAAGGACAGGGGACAATGAGCAGTTCTTC
len: 13
j_gene: TRBJ2-1
v_gene: TRBV12-3/TRBV12-4
d_gene: TRBD1
abundance: many

CDR3aa: CASSPTRNGELFF
CDR3nt: TGTGCCAGCTCACCTACGAGGAACGGGGAGCTGTTTTTT
len: 13
j_gene: TRBJ2-2
v_gene: TRBV18
d_gene: NA
abundance: many

CDR3aa: CASSFRTAGYEQYF
CDR3nt: TGTGCCAGCAGCTTCCGGACGGCCGGCTACGAGCAGTACTTC
len: 14
j_gene: TRBJ2-7
v_gene: TRBV7-9
d_gene: NA
abundance: many

CDR3aa: CASDALVLGKEQFF
CDR3nt: TGTGCCAGCGATGCACTAGTCTTGGGTAAAGAGCAGTTCTTC
len: 14
j_gene: TRBJ2-1
v_gene: TRBV7-8
d_gene: NA
abundance: many

CDR3aa: CSAPGTVYGYTF
CDR3nt: TGCAGTGCGCCCGGGACGGTCTATGGCTACACCTTC
len: 12
j_gene: TRBJ1-2
v_gene: TRBV20-1
d_gene: NA
abundance: many

CDR3aa: CASGQSNQPQHF
CDR3nt: TGTGCCAGCGGGCAGTCCAATCAGCCCCAGCATTTT
len: 12
j_gene: TRBJ1-5
v_gene: TRBV7-9
d_gene: NA
abundance: many

CDR3aa: CASSQLANYGYTF
CDR3nt: TGTGCCAGCAGCCAGTTAGCTAACTATGGCTACACCTTC
len: 13
j_gene: TRBJ1-2
v_gene: TRBV6-5
d_gene: NA
abundance: many

CDR3aa: CASSLGGGGAETQYF
CDR3nt: TGTGCCAGCAGTTTAGGCGGCGGGGGGGCGGAGACCCAGTACTTC
len: 15
j_gene: TRBJ2-5
v_gene: TRBV12-3/TRBV12-4
d_gene: TRBD2
abundance: many

CDR3aa: CASSQVFGFGRGNTDTQYF
CDR3nt: TGTGCCAGCAGCCAAGTTTTTGGCTTTGGTCGGGGGAACACAGATACGCAGTATTTT
len: 19
j_gene: TRBJ2-3
v_gene: TRBV3-1
d_gene: NA
abundance: many

CDR3aa: CAISDRDRNKETQYF
CDR3nt: TGTGCCATCAGTGACCGCGACAGAAACAAAGAGACCCAGTACTTC
len: 15
j_gene: TRBJ2-5
v_gene: TRBV10-3
d_gene: NA
abundance: many

CDR3aa: CATSDTSSSSYEQYF
CDR3nt: TGTGCCACCAGTGATACTAGCAGCAGTTCCTACGAGCAGTACTTC
len: 15
j_gene: TRBJ2-7
v_gene: TRBV24-1
d_gene: NA
abundance: NA

CDR3aa: CASSLAGGANTGELFF
CDR3nt: TGCGCCAGCAGCTTGGCGGGGGGGGCGAACACCGGGGAGCTGTTTTTT
len: 16
j_gene: TRBJ2-2
v_gene: TRBV5-1
d_gene: TRBD2
abundance: many

CDR3aa: CSAVLTWGYTF
CDR3nt: TGCAGTGCGGTGCTAACATGGGGCTACACCTTC
len: 11
j_gene: TRBJ1-2
v_gene: TRBV20-1
d_gene: NA
abundance: many

CDR3aa: CASSPPGAGYGYTF
CDR3nt: TGTGCCAGCAGCCCCCCCGGGGCAGGGTATGGCTACACCTTC
len: 14
j_gene: TRBJ1-2
v_gene: TRBV7-9
d_gene: NA
abundance: many

CDR3aa: CASSREFTDTQYF
CDR3nt: TGTGCCAGCAGCAGGGAATTCACAGATACGCAGTATTTT
len: 13
j_gene: TRBJ2-3
v_gene: TRBV11-3
d_gene: NA
abundance: NA

CDR3aa: CASSQDRQSYEQYF
CDR3nt: TGCGCCAGCAGCCAAGATCGGCAGTCCTACGAGCAGTACTTC
len: 14
j_gene: TRBJ2-7
v_gene: TRBV4-1
d_gene: NA
abundance: once

CDR3aa: CASSLTGANYGYTF
CDR3nt: TGCGCCAGCAGCTTGACAGGAGCTAACTATGGCTACACCTTC
len: 14
j_gene: TRBJ1-2
v_gene: TRBV5-1
d_gene: NA
abundance: many

CDR3aa: CASSLVGTSGSGETQYF
CDR3nt: TGTGCCAGCAGCTTAGTCGGTACTAGCGGGAGTGGGGAGACCCAGTACTTC
len: 17
j_gene: TRBJ2-5
v_gene: TRBV7-8
d_gene: TRBD2
abundance: many

CDR3aa: CSARAPDRGLGDTQYF
CDR3nt: TGCAGTGCTAGAGCCCCGGACAGGGGGCTGGGGGATACGCAGTATTTT
len: 16
j_gene: TRBJ2-3
v_gene: TRBV20-1
d_gene: TRBD1
abundance: many

CDR3aa: CASSAGQAFSTDTQYF
CDR3nt: TGTGCCAGCAGTGCTGGGCAGGCCTTTAGCACAGATACGCAGTATTTT
len: 16
j_gene: TRBJ2-3
v_gene: TRBV6-5
d_gene: NA
abundance: many

CDR3aa: CASSEPGTGQFYGYTF
CDR3nt: TGTGCCAGCAGTGAACCCGGGACAGGACAATTTTATGGCTACACCTTC
len: 16
j_gene: TRBJ1-2
v_gene: TRBV25-1
d_gene: TRBD1
abundance: many

CDR3aa: CASSFDPGGAFSGNTIYF
CDR3nt: TGTGCCAGCAGCTTCGACCCAGGGGGCGCTTTTTCTGGAAACACCATATATTTT
len: 18
j_gene: TRBJ1-3
v_gene: TRBV5-4
d_gene: TRBD1
abundance: few

CDR3aa: CSATENVGAQHF
CDR3nt: TGCAGTGCTACCGAAAACGTTGGAGCCCAGCATTTT
len: 12
j_gene: TRBJ1-5
v_gene: TRBV20-1
d_gene: NA
abundance: NA

CDR3aa: CASSLGDPGNTIYF
CDR3nt: TGTGCCAGCAGTTTAGGGGACCCTGGAAACACCATATATTTT
len: 14
j_gene: TRBJ1-3
v_gene: TRBV12-3/TRBV12-4
d_gene: NA
abundance: many

CDR3aa: CASSLFRGAETQYF
CDR3nt: TGTGCCAGCAGCTTATTCCGGGGTGCAGAGACCCAGTACTTC
len: 14
j_gene: TRBJ2-5
v_gene: TRBV7-8
d_gene: NA
abundance: many

CDR3aa: CAISEPLHREGYTF
CDR3nt: TGTGCCATCAGTGAGCCTCTACACAGGGAAGGCTACACCTTC
len: 14
j_gene: TRBJ1-2
v_gene: TRBV10-3
d_gene: NA
abundance: many

CDR3aa: CASSYIPTQGTEAFF
CDR3nt: TGCGCCAGCAGCTACATACCAACACAGGGCACTGAAGCTTTCTTT
len: 15
j_gene: TRBJ1-1
v_gene: TRBV5-1
d_gene: NA
abundance: many

CDR3aa: CASSGHRGRGTDTQYF
CDR3nt: TGTGCCAGCAGTGGCCACAGGGGGCGAGGCACAGATACGCAGTATTTT
len: 16
j_gene: TRBJ2-3
v_gene: TRBV6-5
d_gene: TRBD1
abundance: many

CDR3aa: CASSFDSLGETQYF
CDR3nt: TGTGCCAGCAGTTTTGACAGCCTAGGGGAGACCCAGTACTTC
len: 14
j_gene: TRBJ2-5
v_gene: TRBV12-3/TRBV12-4
d_gene: NA
abundance: many